This TCR beta chain was sequenced in a study of neoadjuvant anti-PD-1 for oral cavity cancer. Overall study: Patients without progression received a fourth nivolumab dose around day 43, then surgical resection on days 50-56.

TCRdb keeps only in-frame clones here, not all; method: immunoSEQ multiplex PCR. The sample contains thousands of clones, about 60% of which appear only once. Stage II-IVA oral cavity squamous cell carcinoma was new and untreated by systemic or radiation therapy. Study-level points and caveats: Pretreatment Treg/Th17 ratio correlated inversely with post-treatment tumor clonality.

V shed 3 bases and J 3 bases; nucleotides not matched to a gene: 4. CDR3 length: 15 amino acids. Germline CDR1 MNHEY, CDR2 SVGAGI. A remark on this clone: The antigen remains undetermined.

The specimen was tumor tissue, collected before nivolumab (anti-PD-1) treatment. The source of this sequence is a person aged 35 to 85 with oral cavity squamous cell carcinoma. The chain combines TRBV6-5 with TRBJ2-1; 8 bases match TRBD1. CDR3 protein: CASSYDGQGYNEQFF. CDR3 in DNA: TGTGCCAGCAGTTATGACGGACAGGGCTACAATGAGCAGTTCTTC.